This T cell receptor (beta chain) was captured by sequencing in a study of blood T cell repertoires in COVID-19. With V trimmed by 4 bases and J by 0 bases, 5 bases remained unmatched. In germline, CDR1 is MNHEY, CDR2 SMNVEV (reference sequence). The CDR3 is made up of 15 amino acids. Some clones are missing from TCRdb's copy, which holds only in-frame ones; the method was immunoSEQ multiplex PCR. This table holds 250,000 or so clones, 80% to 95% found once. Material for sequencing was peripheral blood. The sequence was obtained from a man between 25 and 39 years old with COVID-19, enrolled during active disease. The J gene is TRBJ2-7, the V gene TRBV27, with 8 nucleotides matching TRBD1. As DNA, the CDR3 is TGTGCCAGCAGTTCTCCAGGGACAGGCTCCTACGAGCAGTACTTC. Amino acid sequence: CASSSPGTGSYEQYF.